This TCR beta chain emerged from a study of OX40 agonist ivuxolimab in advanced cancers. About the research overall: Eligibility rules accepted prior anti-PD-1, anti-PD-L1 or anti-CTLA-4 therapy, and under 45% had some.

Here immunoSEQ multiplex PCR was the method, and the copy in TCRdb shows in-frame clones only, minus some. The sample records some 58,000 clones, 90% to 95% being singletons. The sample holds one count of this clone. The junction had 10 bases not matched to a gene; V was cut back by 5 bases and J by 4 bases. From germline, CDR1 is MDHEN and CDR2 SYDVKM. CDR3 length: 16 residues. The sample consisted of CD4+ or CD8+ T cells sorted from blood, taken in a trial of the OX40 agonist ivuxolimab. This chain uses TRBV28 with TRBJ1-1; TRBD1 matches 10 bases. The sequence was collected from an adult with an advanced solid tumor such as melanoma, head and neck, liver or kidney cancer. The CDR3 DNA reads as TGTGCCAGCAGTCCCTATCAGGGGACAGGGGTCACTGAAGCTTTCTTT. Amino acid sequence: CASSPYQGTGVTEAFF.